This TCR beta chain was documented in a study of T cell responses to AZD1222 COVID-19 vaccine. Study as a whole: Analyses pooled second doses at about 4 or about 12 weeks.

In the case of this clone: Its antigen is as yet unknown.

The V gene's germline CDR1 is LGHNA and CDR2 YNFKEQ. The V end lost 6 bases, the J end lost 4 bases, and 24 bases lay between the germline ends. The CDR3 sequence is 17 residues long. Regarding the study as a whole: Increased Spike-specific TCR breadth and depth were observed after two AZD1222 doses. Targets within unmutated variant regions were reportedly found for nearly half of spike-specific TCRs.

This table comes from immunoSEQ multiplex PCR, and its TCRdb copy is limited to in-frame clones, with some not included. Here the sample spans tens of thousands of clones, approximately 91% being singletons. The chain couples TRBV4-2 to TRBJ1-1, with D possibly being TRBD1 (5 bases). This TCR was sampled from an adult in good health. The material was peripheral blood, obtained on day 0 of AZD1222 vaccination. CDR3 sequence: CASRQQPGGGEATEAFF. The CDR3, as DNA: TGTGCCAGCAGACAACAGCCCGGAGGAGGGGAGGCCACTGAAGCTTTCTTT.